These 22 T cell receptor beta chains came from one sample sequenced in a study of blood T cell repertoires in COVID-19. Profiled with immunoSEQ multiplex PCR; TCRdb holds only in-frame clones, not every one. The sample carries 50,000 or so clones, 75% to 95% recorded once. Source material: peripheral blood. The receptors were gathered from a human donor with active COVID-19. The donor label of this sample is uncertain.

The J gene is TRBJ2-1, the V gene TRBV19, with D possibly being TRBD2 (5 bases). This CDR3 has 12 residues. In germline, CDR1 is LNHDA, CDR2 SQIVND (reference sequence). V lost 5 bases, J lost 11 bases, and 13 bases lay in between. The CDR3 nucleotides are TGTGCCAGTAGTCCCAGCGGCCTCCAGCAGTTCTTC. Translating it yields CASSPSGLQQFF.

The chain joins TRBV3-1 (or the pseudogene TRBV3-2) to TRBJ1-2; 11 positions agree with TRBD1. V lost 3 bases to trimming and J lost 2 bases; unmatched junction nucleotides: 2. The CDR3 has 15 residues. Germline V CDR1 and CDR2: LGHDT, YNNKEL (reference sequence). In DNA form, the CDR3 reads TGTGCCAGCAGCCAGGGACAGGGGGGGAACTATGGCTACACCTTC. Its translation: CASSQGQGGNYGYTF.

The chain's CDR3 is CASSFDGKGAKNIQYF. The CDR3 DNA follows: TGTGCCAGCAGTTTCGACGGAAAGGGGGCCAAAAACATTCAGTACTTC. The chain has TRBV27 and TRBJ2-4; tentatively, D is TRBD1 (5 bases). The ends were cut back, 3 bases at V and 1 base at J, with 13 bases in the middle. Germline loops: CDR1 MNHEY, CDR2 SMNVEV (reference sequence). The CDR3 has 16 residues.

The V call is TRBV11-2, the J call TRBJ2-1; tentatively, D is TRBD1 (6 bases). The length of the CDR3 is 16 residues. Germline CDR1 SGHAT, CDR2 FQNNGV. Trimming left V 4 bases short and J 1 base short, with 14 bases between. The chain's CDR3 is CASSWSPTGSYNEQFF. CDR3 sequence (DNA): TGTGCCAGCAGCTGGTCCCCGACAGGTTCCTACAATGAGCAGTTCTTC.

This clone has only a few counts. The gene calls are TRBV27 and TRBJ1-3, with D maybe TRBD1 (6 bases). V was shortened by 8 bases and J by 4 bases, with 15 bases between the two germline ends. This CDR3 has 14 amino acids. The germline gives CDR1 MNHEY, CDR2 SMNVEV (reference sequence). The CDR3 spells CASSGGGQGNTIYF. The CDR3 DNA is TGTGCCAGCTCCGGCGGGGGGCAAGGAAACACCATATATTTT.

The CDR3: CASSLGGPETQYF. The CDR3, as DNA: TGTGCCAGCAGTTTAGGCGGTCCGGAGACCCAGTACTTC. The chain has TRBV12-3 or TRBV12-4 and TRBJ2-5; unclear D gene. CDR3 length equals 13 residues. The V and J ends lost 1 base and 5 bases respectively, with 8 bases between them.

This chain links TRBV19 with TRBJ2-2; maybe TRBD2 (6 bases). Per germline, CDR1 LNHDA and CDR2 SQIVND (reference sequence). This CDR3 has 13 amino acids. V lost 9 bases to trimming and J lost 1 base, with 9 bases between them. CDR3 nucleotide sequence: TGTGCCAGCACGGGAGTGAACACCGGGGAGCTGTTTTTT. This sequence encodes CASTGVNTGELFF.

J is TRBJ1-3 and V is TRBV6-5, with TRBD1 identical over 7 bases. Germline V CDR1 and CDR2: MNHEY, SVGAGI. The CDR3 runs 14 residues. V was clipped by 7 bases and J by 8 bases; unmatched bases: 11. In nucleotides, the CDR3 is TGTGCCAGCACCCCCACAGGGGAGTGGGACACCATATATTTT. Amino acids: CASTPTGEWDTIYF.

The chain employs TRBV6-5 and TRBJ1-5; possibly TRBD1 for D (5 bases). The CDR3 spans 14 residues. The germline CDR1 and CDR2 sequences are MNHEY and SVGAGI. Trimming removed 6 bases at V and 6 bases at J, with 15 bases between. CDR3 residues: CASRGGVRGQPQHF. In DNA, the CDR3 is TGTGCCAGCAGGGGAGGGGTGCGGGGTCAGCCCCAGCATTTT.

This clone was seen only once. This chain connects TRBV6-1 to TRBJ2-7; perhaps TRBD2 as D (6 bases). This CDR3 has 14 amino acids. Germline values: CDR1 MNHNS, CDR2 SASEGT. V shed 1 base and J shed 4 bases, with 11 bases lying between them. CDR3 in amino acids: CASSEVGGTYEQYV. The CDR3 DNA reads TGTGCCAGCAGTGAAGTTGGGGGGACGTACGAGCAGTACGTC.

The V call is TRBV28, the J call TRBJ2-7; 7 bases align to TRBD1. CDR1 MDHEN and CDR2 SYDVKM come from the germline V gene. The V and J ends lost 1 base and 6 bases, in that order; junction bases with no gene match: 9. This CDR3 spans 15 amino acids. DNA of the CDR3: TGTGCCAGCAGTTTATTCACAGGGGAAGGGGGCGAGCAGTACTTC. It yields the protein CASSLFTGEGGEQYF.

V is TRBV7-2 and J is TRBJ2-5, with D possibly TRBD2 on 6 matching bases. Germline loops: CDR1 SGHTA, CDR2 FQGNSA. The CDR3 runs 14 residues. With 6 bases removed from V and 9 bases from J, the gap between germline ends came to 20 bases. The CDR3 DNA reads as TGTGCCAGCAGAGGGGATTGGGACTTCCAGGCCCAGTACTTC. Amino acid sequence: CASRGDWDFQAQYF.

CDR3 loop: CASSLALEGEQFF. In nucleotides, the CDR3 is TGCGCCAGCAGCTTGGCACTAGAAGGTGAGCAGTTCTTC. The chain has TRBV5-1 and TRBJ2-1, with a possible D match to TRBD2 (5 bases). V dropped 0 bases and J dropped 9 bases, with 10 bases sitting between them. CDR3 length equals 13 residues. Germline V gives CDR1 SGHRS, CDR2 YFSETQ. Supplemented by reference TRBV5-1 and TRBJ2-1, the full variable domain reads KAGVTQTPRYLIKTRGQQVTLSCSPISGHRSVSWYQQTPGQGLQFLFEYFSETQRNKGNFPGRFSGRQFSNSRSEMNVSTLELGDSALYLCASSLALEGEQFFGPGTRLTVL.

This clone is large. The chain carries TRBV3-1 (or the pseudogene TRBV3-2) and TRBJ2-5; D might be TRBD1 (5 bases). CDR3 size: 13 residues. Germline V CDR1 and CDR2: LGHDT, YNNKEL (reference sequence). Trimming pared 3 bases from V and 0 bases from J, leaving 5 bases between. As DNA, the CDR3 is TGTGCCAGCAGCCAGGGGCACCAAGAGACCCAGTACTTC. Translated: CASSQGHQETQYF.

The chain combines TRBV18 with TRBJ2-5, with D hard to call. CDR3 length: 13 residues. With 0 bases removed from V and 5 bases from J, the gap between germline ends came to 7 bases. Germline CDR1 reads KGHSH; CDR2 reads LQKENI. This CDR3 reads CASSPPGRETQYF. The CDR3 nucleotides are TGTGCCAGCTCACCACCGGGCAGGGAGACCCAGTACTTC.

This clone was seen only once. The rearrangement joins TRBV5-5 to TRBJ2-7, with D possibly matching TRBD1 (5 bases). V was trimmed by 4 bases and J by 1 base, leaving 9 bases between them. Germline assignment: CDR1 SGHKS and CDR2 YYEKEE (reference sequence). The CDR3 consists of 13 residues. CDR3 in amino acids: CASSQTESYEQYV. The CDR3 DNA is TGTGCCAGCAGCCAGACAGAGTCCTACGAGCAGTACGTC.

The chain joins TRBV6-1 to TRBJ1-1; D is possibly TRBD1 (5 bases). Germline CDR1 MNHNS, CDR2 SASEGT. CDR3 length equals 16 residues. V lost 2 bases and J lost 4, with 17 bases in between. CDR3 loop: CASSEILAGRGTEAFF. CDR3 in DNA: TGTGCCAGCAGTGAAATCTTGGCAGGGAGGGGCACTGAAGCTTTCTTT.

This chain joins TRBV7-2 and TRBJ1-3; weak D call: TRBD1 (6 bases). The CDR3 contains 14 residues. Germline loops: CDR1 SGHTA, CDR2 FQGNSA. Trimming stripped 5 bases from V and 3 bases from J, with 11 bases between. The CDR3 spells CASSSQGHGNTIYF. In DNA form, the CDR3 reads TGTGCCAGCAGCAGTCAGGGGCATGGAAACACCATATATTTT.

The sample holds one count of this clone. The chain joins TRBV6-1 to TRBJ1-5, with D perhaps TRBD1 (5 bases). Germline lookup yields CDR1 MNHNS and CDR2 SASEGT. The CDR3 runs 14 residues. The V end was cut by 0 bases, the J end by 9 bases, with 12 bases between. CDR3 region: CASSEAGGRRPQHF. The CDR3 nucleotides are TGTGCCAGCAGTGAAGCGGGGGGGAGGAGGCCCCAGCATTTT.

The V call is TRBV6-5, the J call TRBJ2-7; D call uncertain. The CDR3 covers 12 residues. Germline CDR1 MNHEY, CDR2 SVGAGI. Trimming pared 8 bases from V and 3 bases from J, leaving 11 bases between. The CDR3 is CASDGTLYEQYF. The DNA for the CDR3 is TGTGCCAGCGATGGCACCCTCTACGAGCAGTACTTC.

This clone has just one count. The gene calls are TRBV6-5 and TRBJ2-7, with D perhaps TRBD1 (5 bases). CDR1 and CDR2 (germline): MNHEY, SVGAGI. V dropped 0 bases and J dropped 2 bases, with 8 bases sitting between them. The CDR3 has 14 amino acids. CDR3 sequence (DNA): TGTGCCAGCAGTTACTCTGGACACCCCTACGAGCAGTACGTC. Its translation: CASSYSGHPYEQYV.

The chain employs TRBV6-1 and TRBJ1-6; D uncertain. The CDR3 sequence is 15 residues long. The V and J ends lost 3 bases and 5 bases respectively, with 11 bases between them. Looked up from germline, CDR1 is MNHNS and CDR2 is SASEGT. DNA for the CDR3: TGTGCCAGCAGTGACACCTGGGCGAATAATTCACCCCTCCACTTT. This sequence encodes CASSDTWANNSPLHF.